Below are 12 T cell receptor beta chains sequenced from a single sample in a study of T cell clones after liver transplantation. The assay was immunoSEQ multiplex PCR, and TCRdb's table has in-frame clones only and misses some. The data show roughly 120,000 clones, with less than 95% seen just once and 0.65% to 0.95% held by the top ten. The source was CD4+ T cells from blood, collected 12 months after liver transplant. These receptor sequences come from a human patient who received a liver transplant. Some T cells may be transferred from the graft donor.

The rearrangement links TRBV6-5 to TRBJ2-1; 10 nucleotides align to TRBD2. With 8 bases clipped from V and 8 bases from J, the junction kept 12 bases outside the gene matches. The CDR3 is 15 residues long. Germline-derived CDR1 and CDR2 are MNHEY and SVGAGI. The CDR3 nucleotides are TGTGCCAGCGCCCTTCTTCCGGGACTAGCGCATGAGCAGTTCTTC. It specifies CASALLPGLAHEQFF.

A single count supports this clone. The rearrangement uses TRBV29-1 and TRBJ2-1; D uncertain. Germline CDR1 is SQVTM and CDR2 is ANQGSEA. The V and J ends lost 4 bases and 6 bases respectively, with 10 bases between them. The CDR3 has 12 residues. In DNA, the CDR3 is TGCAGCGTTGTCCCCCGGTCCAATGAGCAGTTCTTC. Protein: CSVVPRSNEQFF.

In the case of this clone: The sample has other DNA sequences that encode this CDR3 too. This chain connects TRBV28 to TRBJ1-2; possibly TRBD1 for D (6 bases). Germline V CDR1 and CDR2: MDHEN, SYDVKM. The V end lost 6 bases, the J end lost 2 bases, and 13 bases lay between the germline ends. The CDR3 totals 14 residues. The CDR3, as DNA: TGTGCCAGCAGCCTGGGGGACAAAAACTATGGCTACACCTTC. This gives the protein CASSLGDKNYGYTF.

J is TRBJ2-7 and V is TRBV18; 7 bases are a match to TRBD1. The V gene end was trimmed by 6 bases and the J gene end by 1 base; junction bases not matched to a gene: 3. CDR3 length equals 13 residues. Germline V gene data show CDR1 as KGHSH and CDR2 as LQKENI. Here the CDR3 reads CASSGQVSYEQYF. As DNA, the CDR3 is TGTGCCAGCTCCGGACAGGTGTCCTACGAGCAGTACTTC. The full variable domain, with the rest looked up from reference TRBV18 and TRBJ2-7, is NAGVMQNPRHLVRRRGQEARLRCSPMKGHSHVYWYRQLPEEGLKFMVYLQKENIIDESGMPKERFSAEFPKEGPSILRIQQVVRGDSAAYFCASSGQVSYEQYFGPGTRLTVT.

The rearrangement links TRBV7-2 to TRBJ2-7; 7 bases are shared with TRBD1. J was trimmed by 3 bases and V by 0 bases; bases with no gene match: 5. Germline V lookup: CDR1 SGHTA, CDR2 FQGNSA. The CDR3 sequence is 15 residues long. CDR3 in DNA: TGTGCCAGCAGCTTAGCAGGGGGCGTCTTCTACGAGCAGTACTTC. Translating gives CASSLAGGVFYEQYF.

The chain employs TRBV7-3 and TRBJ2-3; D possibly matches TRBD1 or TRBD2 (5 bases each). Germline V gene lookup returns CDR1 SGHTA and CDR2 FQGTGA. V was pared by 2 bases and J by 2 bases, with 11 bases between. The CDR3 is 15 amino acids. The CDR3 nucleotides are TGTGCCAGCAGCTTAGTCCCAGGGACCACAGATACGCAGTATTTT. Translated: CASSLVPGTTDTQYF. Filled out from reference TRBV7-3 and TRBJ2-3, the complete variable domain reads GAGVSQTPSNKVTEKGKYVELRCDPISGHTALYWYRQSLGQGPEFLIYFQGTGAADDSGLPNDRFFAVRPEGSVSTLKIQRTERGDSAVYLCASSLVPGTTDTQYFGPGTRLTVL.

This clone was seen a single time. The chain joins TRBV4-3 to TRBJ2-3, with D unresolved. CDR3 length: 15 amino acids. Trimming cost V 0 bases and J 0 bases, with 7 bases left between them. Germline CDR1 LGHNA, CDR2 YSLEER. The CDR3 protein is CASSQDVGSTDTQYF. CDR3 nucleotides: TGCGCCAGCAGCCAAGATGTCGGAAGCACAGATACGCAGTATTTT.

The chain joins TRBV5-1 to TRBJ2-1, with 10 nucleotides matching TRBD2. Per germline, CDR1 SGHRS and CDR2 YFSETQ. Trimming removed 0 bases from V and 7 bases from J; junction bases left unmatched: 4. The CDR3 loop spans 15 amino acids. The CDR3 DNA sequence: TGCGCCAGCAGCTTGGCTCTAGCGGGAGCAAATGAGCAGTTCTTC. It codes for CASSLALAGANEQFF.

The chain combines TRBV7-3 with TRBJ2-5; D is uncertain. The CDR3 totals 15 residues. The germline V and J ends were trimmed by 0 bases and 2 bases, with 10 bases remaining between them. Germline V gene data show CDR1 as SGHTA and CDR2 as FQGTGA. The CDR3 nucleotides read TGTGCCAGCAGCTTAACTAGTTCAACACAAGAGACCCAGTACTTC. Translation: CASSLTSSTQETQYF.

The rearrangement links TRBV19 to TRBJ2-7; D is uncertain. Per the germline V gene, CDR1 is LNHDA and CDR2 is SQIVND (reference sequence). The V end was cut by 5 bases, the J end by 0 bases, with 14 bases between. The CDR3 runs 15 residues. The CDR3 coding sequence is TGTGCCAGTAGTTCGTGGGCCAAGAGCTCCTACGAGCAGTACTTC. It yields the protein CASSSWAKSSYEQYF.

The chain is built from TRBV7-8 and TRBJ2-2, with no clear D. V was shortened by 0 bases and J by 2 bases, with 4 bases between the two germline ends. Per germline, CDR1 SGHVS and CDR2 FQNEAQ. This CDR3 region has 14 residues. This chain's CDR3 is CASSLAGNTGELFF. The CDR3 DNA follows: TGTGCCAGCAGCTTAGCGGGCAACACCGGGGAGCTGTTTTTT.

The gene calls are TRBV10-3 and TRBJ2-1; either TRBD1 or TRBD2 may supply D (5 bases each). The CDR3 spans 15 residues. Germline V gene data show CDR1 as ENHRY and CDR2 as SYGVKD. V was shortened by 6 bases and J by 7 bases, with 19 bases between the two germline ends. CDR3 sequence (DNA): TGTGCCATCAGACGGGACCCCGAGGGTAATAATGAGCAGTTCTTC. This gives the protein CAIRRDPEGNNEQFF.